Each of the 30 T cell receptor beta chains below was sequenced from the same sample in a study of low-dose radiotherapy and immunotherapy resistance in tumors (dated by TCRdb to between 2021 and 2022). The sample's time point, from its label and the paper: after trial treatment. This specimen's treatment or condition label, per the study, means: LDRT plus nivolumab, ipilimumab, low-dose cyclophosphamide and aspirin (RACIN trial). The instrument given in TCRdb is Illumina HiSeq 2500. To make first-strand cDNA, Superscript III was used along with a set of TRAV- and TRBV-specific primers so that both the TCRalpha and TCRbeta chains were covered. A roughly 20-cycle PCR with Phusion amplified the TCRs, pairing a constant-region primer with the adapter that was attached to the V primers. TCRdb reanalyzed the raw reads on its own, using fastp at Q25 for trimming and MiXCR for clone calling, and kept in-frame beta chains. Every entry covers one CDR3 protein and lists the most common genes and DNA from its rows. The table for this sample lists around 33,000 distinct CDR3 sequences; under 55% of them were counted only once. Together, the top ten hold approximately 5.4% of the sample.

Source: PBMCs, taken after low-dose radiotherapy plus immunotherapy. Receptor source: a male donor with gallbladder cancer.

The rearrangement uses TRBV29-1 and TRBJ1-1; possibly TRBD1 for D (6 bases). V lost 4 bases and J lost 4, with 16 bases in between. This CDR3 region has 14 residues. The germline gives CDR1 SQVTM, CDR2 ANQGSEA. In DNA form, the CDR3 reads TGCAGCGTTGGCGCAGGGGCCGGGGGCACTGAAGCTTTCTTT. Its protein is CSVGAGAGGTEAFF. Complete variable domain (other parts from reference TRBV29-1 and TRBJ1-1): SAVISQKPSRDICQRGTSLTIQCQVDSQVTMMFWYRQQPGQSLTLIATANQGSEATYESGFVIDKFPISRPNLTFSTLTVSNMSPEDSSIYLCSVGAGAGGTEAFFGQGTRLTVV.

The rearrangement links TRBV21-1 to TRBJ2-1. TRBV21-1 is a documented pseudogene. This CDR3 has 14 amino acids. The CDR3 DNA follows: TGTGCCAGCAGCCAAGTTATCGGAGTCTATGAGCAGTTCTTC. It yields the protein CASSQVIGVYEQFF.

The chain combines TRBV20-1 with TRBJ2-1; perhaps TRBD1 as D (5 bases). The CDR3 runs to 13 residues. Germline V CDR1 and CDR2: DFQATT, SNEGSKA (reference sequence). Deletions cut 6 bases from V and 6 bases from J, with 15 bases between. CDR3 sequence (DNA): TGCAGTGCCAACAGGAACCTACGCAATGAGCAGTTCTTC. Protein: CSANRNLRNEQFF.

This clonotype was seen at least ten times. The V call is TRBV20-1, the J call TRBJ1-4; possible D gene TRBD1, 5 bases. CDR3 length: 16 amino acids. V lost 0 bases to trimming and J lost 2 bases, with 13 bases between them. CDR1 is DFQATT and CDR2 is SNEGSKA in the germline V gene (reference sequence). The CDR3 bases are TGCAGTGCTAGAGAAAGGATGGCAGGGACTAATGAAAAACTGTTTTTT. It codes for CSARERMAGTNEKLFF.

This clonotype was found many times. The chain couples TRBV27 to TRBJ2-1, with D possibly TRBD2 on 6 matching bases. Germline V lookup: CDR1 MNHEY, CDR2 SMNVEV (reference sequence). Trimming cost V 6 bases and J 5 bases, with 11 bases left between them. The CDR3 spans 13 residues. CDR3 nucleotide sequence: TGTGCCAGCAGGGGGACTTCAGACAATGAGCAGTTCTTC. Encoded protein: CASRGTSDNEQFF.

With respect to this clonotype: A far larger clone is one base from this, pointing to a likely read error. The chain uses TRBV5-5 and TRBJ2-4; unclear D gene. V was cut by 4 bases and J by 13 bases, with 24 bases left in between. The germline gives CDR1 SGHKS, CDR2 YYEKEE (reference sequence). The CDR3 extends over 15 amino acids. CDR3 nucleotide sequence: TGTGCCAGCAGCAAAGGTCCGAGCTCCTACAATGAGCAGTACTTC. Protein product: CASSKGPSSYNEQYF.

The DNA of the CDR3 is TGTGCCAGCAGCCCGCCAGGTTGGGATGAAGCTTTCTTT. This sequence encodes CASSPPGWDEAFF. This chain uses TRBV11-2 with TRBJ1-1, with D unclear. Trimming pared 5 bases from V and 7 bases from J, leaving 14 bases between. Germline values: CDR1 SGHAT, CDR2 FQNNGV. This CDR3 is 13 amino acids long.

The rearrangement uses TRBV12-3 or TRBV12-4 and TRBJ1-1; a possible D gene is TRBD1 (5 bases). The CDR3 runs to 11 residues. The CDR3 DNA sequence: TGTACCGGATGGGGACGCACTGAAGCTTTCTTT. This sequence encodes CTGWGRTEAFF.

This clonotype has ten or more counts. V gene TRBV10-3 combines with J gene TRBJ2-3; D not certain. The CDR3 loop spans 13 amino acids. V was trimmed by 8 bases and J by 1 base, leaving 10 bases between them. Germline V CDR1 and CDR2: ENHRY, SYGVKD. CDR3 sequence: CAIVYQGTDTQYF. The CDR3 nucleotides read TGTGCCATCGTATACCAGGGCACAGATACGCAGTATTTT.

V gene TRBV10-3 combines with J gene TRBJ1-5; D might be TRBD1 (5 bases). Germline CDR1 is ENHRY and CDR2 is SYGVKD. Trimming pared 0 bases from V and 9 bases from J, leaving 9 bases between. This CDR3 contains 13 residues. The CDR3: CAISESGGWPQHF. CDR3 coding DNA: TGTGCCATCAGTGAGTCTGGGGGATGGCCCCAGCATTTT.

This chain uses TRBV5-1 with TRBJ2-1; 12 bases are shared with TRBD2. Germline V CDR1 and CDR2: SGHRS, YFSETQ. J lost 9 bases, V lost 4 bases, and 8 bases had no gene match. The CDR3 consists of 15 residues. In nucleotides, the CDR3 is TGCGCCAGCAGCGAAGCTAGCGGGAGGGACGGTGAGCAGTTCTTC. This gives the protein CASSEASGRDGEQFF.

The CDR3 DNA follows: TGTGCCAGCAAACCGGGACAGGGATTGAACACTGAAGCTTTCTTT. Protein: CASKPGQGLNTEAFF. V and J are TRBV28 and TRBJ1-1, with 9 bases aligning to TRBD1. Germline CDR1 reads MDHEN; CDR2 reads SYDVKM. The length of the CDR3 is 15 residues. V trimming: 7 bases; J trimming: 0 bases; junction bases outside the gene matches: 6.

V is TRBV27 and J is TRBJ1-5; 7 nucleotides match TRBD1. This CDR3 contains 12 residues. V trimming: 6 bases; J trimming: 4 bases; junction bases outside the gene matches: 0. In germline, CDR1 is MNHEY, CDR2 SMNVEV (reference sequence). CDR3 in amino acids: CASRGQNQPQHF. DNA of the CDR3: TGTGCCAGCAGGGGACAGAATCAGCCCCAGCATTTT.

This clonotype occurred many times. Sequence at one end of the junction differs from germline and may be a read error. V gene TRBV5-3 combines with J gene TRBJ2-2; D possibly corresponds to TRBD2 (6 bases). TRBV5-3 is flagged as an ORF with uncertain function. CDR3 length equals 13 residues. CDR3 amino acids: CASSLAATGELFF. As DNA, the CDR3 is TGTGCCAGCAGCTTAGCGGCCACCGGGGAGCTGTTTTTT.

By proportion, this clonotype is medium-sized (0.01 to 0.1%). The V and J genes are TRBV6-2 or TRBV6-3 and TRBJ2-2; D possibly uses TRBD1 or TRBD2 (5 bases each). The V gene's germline CDR1 is MNHEY and CDR2 SVGEGT. Trimming pared 5 bases from V and 6 bases from J, leaving 10 bases between. CDR3 length equals 13 residues. For the CDR3, the DNA is TGTGCCAGCAGTGTTTTGGGGGCCGGGGAGCTGTTTTTT. This gives the protein CASSVLGAGELFF.

The V and J genes are TRBV6-2 or TRBV6-3 and TRBJ2-7; 9 bases line up with TRBD2. The ends lost 0 bases at V and 3 bases at J; junction bases unmatched: 3. Germline V gene sequence: CDR1 MNHEY, CDR2 SVGEGT. This CDR3 has 15 residues. CDR3 bases: TGTGCCAGCAGTTACTCCCCTAGCGGGATCTACGAGCAGTACTTC. Translating gives CASSYSPSGIYEQYF.

As for this clonotype: The DNA is omitted, as the CDR3 cannot be located on it reliably, and the CDR3 follows TCRdb's listing. This chain connects TRBV9 to TRBJ2-3; the table's D call of TRBD2 was not tested on the DNA. The CDR3 comprises 20 residues, both ends counted. CDR1 is SGDLS, CDR2 YYNGEE, per germline. The CDR3 loop is CASSFYICSARVLGTDTQYF.

The chain carries TRBV5-4 and TRBJ2-2, with D possibly being TRBD2 (5 bases). From germline, CDR1 is SGHNT and CDR2 YYREEE (reference sequence). Trimming pared 2 bases from V and 6 bases from J, leaving 8 bases between. This CDR3 is 13 amino acids long. CDR3 sequence: CASSFSRAGELFF. The CDR3 DNA reads as TGTGCCAGCAGCTTTTCGCGGGCCGGGGAGCTGTTTTTT.

The chain has TRBV7-3 and TRBJ2-5, with D possibly TRBD1 on 6 matching bases. Germline V lookup: CDR1 SGHTA, CDR2 FQGTGA. The CDR3 consists of 15 residues. Trimming stripped 1 base from V and 4 bases from J, with 13 bases between. This CDR3 is CASSLNWGPGETQYF. In nucleotides, the CDR3 is TGTGCCAGCAGCTTAAATTGGGGGCCGGGAGAGACCCAGTACTTC. The full variable domain, in which reference TRBV7-3 and TRBJ2-5 provide the parts outside the CDR3, is GAGVSQTPSNKVTEKGKYVELRCDPISGHTALYWYRQSLGQGPEFLIYFQGTGAADDSGLPNDRFFAVRPEGSVSTLKIQRTERGDSAVYLCASSLNWGPGETQYFGPGTRLLVL.

This clonotype has ten or more counts. The rearrangement links TRBV7-9 to TRBJ2-7; a weak D match, TRBD1 (6 bases). This CDR3 has 13 amino acids. V was cut by 5 bases and J by 0 bases, with 8 bases left in between. Looked up from germline, CDR1 is SEHNR and CDR2 is FQNEAQ (reference sequence). CDR3: CASSPGVSYEQYF. DNA for the CDR3: TGTGCCAGCAGCCCAGGGGTCTCCTACGAGCAGTACTTC.

This clonotype was seen more than once but under ten times. This sequence may be a read error, since a much larger clone differs from it by one base. The gene calls are TRBV27 and TRBJ2-7; no clear D. This CDR3 spans 17 amino acids. Germline assignment: CDR1 MNHEY and CDR2 SMNVEV (reference sequence). In DNA, the CDR3 is TGTGCCGGCAGTTTGTTGGCTTCTTTAAAAGGCTCCTACGAGCAGTACTTC. This encodes CAGSLLASLKGSYEQYF.

The table lists this clonotype with many counts. V usage is TRBV4-2 and J usage is TRBJ1-6, with D possibly being TRBD1 (5 bases). The germline CDR1 and CDR2 sequences are LGHNA and YNFKEQ. The CDR3 spans 16 residues. V lost 3 bases, J lost 1 base, and 10 bases lay in between. Here the CDR3 reads CASSQDTRSYNSPLHF. Written as DNA, the CDR3 is TGTGCCAGCAGCCAGGACACTCGATCCTATAATTCACCCCTCCACTTT.

At least ten counts were recorded for this clonotype. V is TRBV7-9 and J is TRBJ1-5, with D hard to call. V lost 4 bases, J lost 2 bases, and 9 bases lay in between. CDR3 size: 14 residues. The V gene's germline CDR1 is SEHNR and CDR2 FQNEAQ (reference sequence). DNA for the CDR3: TGTGCCAGCAGCTCCGTCTTGGGCAATCAGCCCCAGCATTTT. As protein: CASSSVLGNQPQHF.

This chain connects TRBV14 to TRBJ1-2, with D unresolved. The CDR3 has 14 amino acids. Trimming pared 1 base from V and 4 bases from J, leaving 10 bases between. Germline CDR1 and CDR2: SGHDN and FVKESK. The CDR3 DNA reads TGTGCCAGCAGCCAAGTTATGCTGCCCTATGGCTACACCTTC. Amino acid sequence: CASSQVMLPYGYTF.

The gene calls are TRBV2 and TRBJ2-5, with 13 bases lining up with TRBD2. The CDR3 spans 19 residues. Germline V lookup: CDR1 SNHLY, CDR2 FYNNEI. The trim removed 6 bases at V and 1 base at J, leaving 14 bases unmatched. The CDR3 loop is CASRNFGTSGKGLQETQYF. The CDR3 coding sequence is TGTGCCAGCAGGAATTTTGGGACTAGCGGGAAGGGACTCCAAGAGACCCAGTACTTC.

This clonotype was seen a handful of times. The gene calls are TRBV6-5 and TRBJ2-1; a possible D gene is TRBD2 (6 bases). The length of the CDR3 is 13 residues. Between the trimmed V and J ends, which lost 6 bases and 12 bases, there was a span of 18 bases. Germline V gene lookup returns CDR1 MNHEY and CDR2 SVGAGI. Here the CDR3 reads CASSPRLVYGQFF. The CDR3 coding sequence is TGTGCCAGCAGCCCCAGACTAGTTTATGGGCAGTTCTTC.

This clonotype was observed a handful of times. The chain employs TRBV4-2 and TRBJ2-1; possibly TRBD1 for D (5 bases). V dropped 4 bases and J dropped 4 bases, with 8 bases sitting between them. Germline V gives CDR1 LGHNA, CDR2 YNFKEQ. This CDR3 spans 13 amino acids. DNA for the CDR3: TGTGCCAGCAGCCTGACAGATTACAATGAGCAGTTCTTC. It specifies CASSLTDYNEQFF.

This clonotype was detected only a few times. This chain uses TRBV5-4 with TRBJ2-7; D gene unclear. Trimming left V 5 bases short and J 9 bases short, with 21 bases between. CDR1 is SGHNT and CDR2 is YYREEE in the germline V gene (reference sequence). CDR3 size: 14 residues. The CDR3 region is CASSNPTKRTRQYF. The CDR3 DNA follows: TGTGCCAGCAGTAACCCCACTAAACGAACGAGGCAGTACTTC. Combining the CDR3 with reference TRBV5-4 and TRBJ2-7 gives the whole variable domain ETGVTQSPTHLIKTRGQQVTLRCSSQSGHNTVSWYQQALGQGPQFIFQYYREEENGRGNFPPRFSGLQFPNYSSELNVNALELDDSALYLCASSNPTKRTRQYFGPGTRLTVT.

This clonotype counts as medium-sized. The chain has TRBV5-1 and TRBJ2-1; the D gene is possibly TRBD1 (8 bases). Trimming removed 3 bases at V and 0 bases at J, with 13 bases between. This CDR3 comprises 16 residues. CDR1 is SGHRS, CDR2 YFSETQ, per germline. CDR3 DNA sequence: TGCGCCAGCAGCTATTACAGGGGGGGCTCCTACAATGAGCAGTTCTTC. This gives the protein CASSYYRGGSYNEQFF.

The chain carries TRBV5-1 and TRBJ2-1; 7 nucleotides agree with TRBD1. This CDR3 comprises 14 residues. The V gene end was trimmed by 4 bases and the J gene end by 3 bases; junction bases not matched to a gene: 4. Germline loops: CDR1 SGHRS, CDR2 YFSETQ. CDR3 residues: CASSGDSSYNEQFF. The CDR3 nucleotides are TGCGCCAGCAGCGGGGACAGCAGCTACAATGAGCAGTTCTTC. Filled out from reference TRBV5-1 and TRBJ2-1, the complete variable domain reads KAGVTQTPRYLIKTRGQQVTLSCSPISGHRSVSWYQQTPGQGLQFLFEYFSETQRNKGNFPGRFSGRQFSNSRSEMNVSTLELGDSALYLCASSGDSSYNEQFFGPGTRLTVL.